Shown below are 17 T cell receptor beta chains from a single sample sequenced in a study of CD8+CD57+ T cells in acquired aplastic anemia. Before being chosen for sequencing, patients had shown CD8+CD57+ cell expansion by flow cytometry. Genomic DNA, the template, was used for profiling of the TCR beta VDJ and CDR3. TCRdb fed the reads into MiXCR, producing one record per CDR3 protein. In the table there are 150,000 to 180,000 distinct CDR3 sequences, just over 50% of which are singletons. Source material: sorted CD4+, CD8+, or CD8+CD57+ T cells (not recorded which) from PBMCs. These receptors were taken from a human donor with aplastic anemia.

The chain's CDR3 is CASSSIEGVTEAFF. The CDR3 DNA is TGTGCCAGCAGCTCTATAGAGGGGGTCACTGAAGCTTTCTTT. The chain carries TRBV7-1 and TRBJ1-1, with a possible D match to TRBD1 (6 bases). TRBV7-1 is filed as an ORF, its function uncertain. There are 14 residues in the CDR3. Trimming left V 3 bases short and J 4 bases short, with 12 bases between.

This clonotype was seen repeatedly, ten times or more. The chain joins TRBV7-2 to TRBJ2-7; 9 positions agree with TRBD1. V shed 5 bases and J 6 bases; nucleotides not matched to a gene: 17. The CDR3 consists of 17 residues. Germline V gene lookup returns CDR1 SGHTA and CDR2 FQGNSA. CDR3 sequence (DNA): TGTGCCAGCAGCCCGCCCGGGACAGGGAGGTATACTGGCGAGCAGTACTTC. Protein product: CASSPPGTGRYTGEQYF.

As DNA, the CDR3 is TGTGCCACCAGTGTACAGGGGGCCTGGTCCGGGGAGCTGTTTTTT. Encoded protein: CATSVQGAWSGELFF. This chain links TRBV24-1 with TRBJ2-2; TRBD1 agrees at 9 bases. The CDR3 is 15 residues long. The germline gives CDR1 KGHDR, CDR2 SFDVKD. The J segment lost 6 bases and the V segment lost 5 bases, leaving 6 bases of the junction unmatched.

The genes are TRBV7-2 and TRBJ1-5, with 7 nucleotides matching TRBD1. Germline V gene data show CDR1 as SGHTA and CDR2 as FQGNSA. J lost 7 bases, V lost 2 bases, and 5 bases had no gene match. The CDR3 length is 14 residues. CDR3 DNA sequence: TGTGCCAGCAGCTTACAGGGGGTAGGGCAGCCCCAGCATTTT. It is translated as CASSLQGVGQPQHF.

This chain joins TRBV25-1 and TRBJ1-4, with TRBD1 identical over 8 bases. The CDR3 runs to 12 residues. V trimming: 7 bases; J trimming: 10 bases; junction bases outside the gene matches: 5. CDR1 and CDR2 from the germline V gene are MGHDK and SYGVNS. The CDR3 loop reads CASTGGGGKLFF. As DNA, the CDR3 is TGTGCCAGCACAGGGGGCGGCGGAAAACTGTTTTTT.

This clonotype was seen more than once but under ten times. The junction and the germline gene differ at one end; a read error may be behind it. V usage is TRBV20-1 and J usage is TRBJ2-7; 8 bases are a match to TRBD1. CDR3 length equals 15 residues. Germline-derived CDR1 and CDR2 are DFQATT and SNEGSKA (reference sequence). As DNA, the CDR3 is TGCAGTGCTGGAGATTTGGACAGGGCATTCTACGAGCAGTACTTC. Encoded protein: CSAGDLDRAFYEQYF.

The V and J genes are TRBV5-1 and TRBJ2-7, with no clear D. The V end lost 0 bases, the J end lost 7 bases, and 14 bases lay between the germline ends. The CDR3 extends over 14 amino acids. Germline CDR1 is SGHRS and CDR2 is YFSETQ. DNA of the CDR3: TGCGCCAGCAGCTTGGGATCGGCCTTGGTGGAGCAGTACTTC. Protein sequence: CASSLGSALVEQYF.

V is TRBV2 and J is TRBJ2-3, with 12 bases aligning to TRBD2. The CDR3 is made up of 15 amino acids. V lost 7 bases to trimming and J lost 6 bases; unmatched junction nucleotides: 8. Per the germline V gene, CDR1 is SNHLY and CDR2 is FYNNEI. CDR3 amino acids: CASKRLAGVPDTQYF. The CDR3 DNA sequence: TGTGCCAGCAAGCGACTAGCGGGAGTTCCCGATACGCAGTATTTT.

This clonotype appeared a few times. The chain carries TRBV10-2 and TRBJ1-5, with D tentatively TRBD1 (5 bases). The germline V gene has CDR1 WSHSY and CDR2 SAAADI. V gave up 8 bases and J gave up 5 bases, with 7 bases separating them. This CDR3 is 11 amino acids long. CDR3 nucleotide sequence: TGCGCCAGCGGGGGGGATCAGCCCCAGCATTTT. The encoded protein is CASGGDQPQHF.

This clonotype was counted ten times or more. V and J are TRBV7-9 and TRBJ2-1; 10 bases agree with TRBD2. CDR3 length: 16 amino acids. V shed 3 bases and J 6 bases; nucleotides not matched to a gene: 8. Germline CDR1 is SEHNR and CDR2 is FQNEAQ (reference sequence). In DNA, the CDR3 is TGTGCCAGCAGCTTCGCTCAGCGGGGGGGTTTCAATGAGCAGTTCTTC. This gives the protein CASSFAQRGGFNEQFF.

This chain links TRBV9 with TRBJ2-7; D is unclear. Germline loops: CDR1 SGDLS, CDR2 YYNGEE. The length of the CDR3 is 14 residues. V was pared by 0 bases and J by 2 bases, with 9 bases between. The CDR3 DNA reads as TGTGCCAGCAGCGTAGGGCAGGTGACCTACGAGCAGTACTTC. Translated, it gives CASSVGQVTYEQYF.

This clonotype was observed a single time. The chain has TRBV19 and TRBJ1-1; D may be TRBD1 (6 bases). This CDR3 comprises 18 residues. Germline CDR1 is LNHDA and CDR2 is SQIVND (reference sequence). With 6 bases removed from V and 6 bases from J, the gap between germline ends came to 29 bases. Written as DNA, the CDR3 is TGTGCCAGTAGCCCTGGTCTTCTAGGAAGGACAGCTAAACCTGAAGCTTTCTTT. Protein: CASSPGLLGRTAKPEAFF.

The V gene is TRBV25-1, the J gene TRBJ2-2, with TRBD2 identical over 7 bases. Germline lookup yields CDR1 MGHDK and CDR2 SYGVNS. This CDR3 is built from 15 residues. Trimming removed 5 bases from V and 1 base from J; junction bases left unmatched: 4. The CDR3 loop reads CASSPGLQNTGELFF. The CDR3 DNA sequence: TGTGCCAGCAGTCCGGGACTACAGAACACCGGGGAGCTGTTTTTT.

This clonotype has ten or more counts. The genes are TRBV7-8 and TRBJ2-7, with a weak D call TRBD1 (7 bases). Trimming shortened V by 3 bases and J by 6 bases, and 21 bases separated the two germline ends. The CDR3 consists of 16 residues. Germline CDR1 SGHVS, CDR2 FQNEAQ. CDR3 loop: CASSFPPQGGLGEQYF. The CDR3 DNA reads TGTGCCAGCAGCTTCCCCCCGCAGGGGGGACTGGGCGAGCAGTACTTC.

The chain employs TRBV2 and TRBJ2-3, with D tentatively TRBD1 or TRBD2 (5 bases each). Germline V CDR1 and CDR2: SNHLY, FYNNEI. With 0 bases removed from V and 2 bases from J, the gap between germline ends came to 12 bases. The CDR3 covers 16 residues. The CDR3, as DNA: TGTGCCAGCAGTGAAGCTGGGGGTAGAGTCACAGATACGCAGTATTTT. Residues: CASSEAGGRVTDTQYF.

V is TRBV7-3 and J is TRBJ2-2; D is unresolved. CDR1 is SGHTA and CDR2 is FQGTGA in the germline V gene. The V end was cut by 2 bases, the J end by 3 bases, with 4 bases between. The CDR3 contains 13 residues. As DNA, the CDR3 is TGTGCCAGCAGCTTAGGCCACACCGGGGAGCTGTTTTTT. Translating gives CASSLGHTGELFF.

This clonotype has only a few counts. The chain joins TRBV7-8 to TRBJ2-3; D gene ambiguous. The CDR3 contains 14 residues. Germline V lookup: CDR1 SGHVS, CDR2 FQNEAQ. The V gene lost 5 bases and the J gene lost 1 base, with 10 bases spanning the gap. As DNA, the CDR3 is TGTGCCAGCAGCCAGACGTCCGGCACAGATACGCAGTATTTT. This translates into CASSQTSGTDTQYF.